The following is a T cell receptor beta chain sequence with its context. The antigen is undetermined. One end of the junction varies from germline; a read error may be responsible. The source of the sample is a study of blood T cells in healthy people across ages. General study findings and limits: Higher diversity and more naive CD4+ cells were features of long-lived donors, compared to aged donors.

For the second PCR, which ran for roughly 6 to 12 cycles, a sample-barcoded 5' primer and a J-beta primer mix were used. TCRdb recomputed calls from the 5' RACE reads with MiXCR, one row per CDR3 protein. The data contain about 1.7 million distinct CDR3 sequences, 28% of them seen just once; the ten biggest clones take up approximately 7.7%. Per the germline V gene, CDR1 is SGDLS and CDR2 is YYNGEE. The CDR3 loop spans 16 amino acids. This chain joins TRBV9 and TRBJ2-3; 14 nucleotides align to TRBD2. Sequenced sample: blood. This sequence originates from a woman younger than 45 in good health. The CDR3 sequence is CASSYGTSGRGDTHYF. The CDR3, as DNA: TGTGCCAGCAGCTATGGGACTAGCGGGAGAGGAGATACGCACTATTTT.